A selection of T cell receptor beta chains follows, all from one sample in a study of blood T cell repertoires in COVID-19. Profiled with immunoSEQ multiplex PCR; TCRdb holds only in-frame clones, not every one. The data contain some 250,000 clones, roughly 79% of them singletons. Sequencing was carried out using peripheral blood. These TCRs come from a woman of 80 years or more with COVID-19, enrolled during active disease. Each CDR3 is given with its conserved first and last residue. Each record gives: clone size, J gene, V gene, D gene, CDR3 protein, CDR3 DNA. The D gene is left open where the match is weak. A row's size may be missing; if present it is once, few, many or a size class.

few | TRBJ1-6 | TRBV25-1 | . | CASSEFQGNNSPLHF | TGTGCCAGCAGTGAATTTCAGGGTAATAATTCACCCCTCCACTTT
. | TRBJ1-2 | TRBV3-1/TRBV3-2 | . | CASSQTRGKANYGYTF | TGTGCCAGCAGCCAAACGCGGGGAAAGGCTAACTATGGCTACACCTTC
. | TRBJ2-3 | TRBV28 | . | CASRSSGPFPTDTQYF | TGTGCCAGCAGGTCGAGCGGGCCGTTTCCCACAGATACGCAGTATTTT
. | TRBJ2-3 | TRBV5-5 | TRBD1 | CASSPLVGTGLTDTQYF | TGTGCCAGCAGCCCATTAGTGGGGACAGGGTTGACAGATACGCAGTATTTT
. | TRBJ1-1 | TRBV6-5 | . | CASSPRTALNTEAFF | TGTGCCAGCAGTCCCCGGACAGCCCTGAACACTGAAGCTTTCTTT
. | TRBJ2-7 | TRBV10-1 | . | CASRAGELANTYEQYF | TGCGCCAGCAGGGCAGGGGAGTTGGCTAACACCTACGAGCAGTACTTC
. | TRBJ2-7 | TRBV6-5 | TRBD2 | CASRPGGGPNEQYF | TGTGCCAGCAGACCCGGGGGAGGGCCCAACGAGCAGTACTTC
few | TRBJ2-5 | TRBV2 | TRBD1 | CASFRDRAYQETQYF | TGTGCCAGCTTCCGGGACAGGGCGTACCAAGAGACCCAGTACTTC
. | TRBJ2-5 | TRBV3-1/TRBV3-2 | TRBD2 | CASSQEGTSGRRETQYF | TGTGCCAGCAGCCAAGAAGGGACTAGCGGACGGAGGGAGACCCAGTACTTC
once | TRBJ1-6 | TRBV5-1 | . | CASSQGGGNSPLHF | TGCGCCAGCAGCCAAGGGGGGGGAAATTCACCCCTCCACTTT
. | TRBJ2-5 | TRBV5-5 | TRBD2 | CASSRLAGWGETQYF | TGTGCCAGCAGCCGCCTAGCGGGATGGGGGGAGACCCAGTACTTC
. | TRBJ2-1 | TRBV19 | . | CASQQDGPYNEQFF | TGTGCCAGTCAACAGGATGGGCCTTACAATGAGCAGTTCTTC
once | TRBJ2-3 | TRBV21-1 | . | CASSPQASGEADTQYF | TGTGCCAGCAGCCCTCAGGCTAGCGGGGAGGCAGATACGCAGTATTTT